Sequencing of this TCR beta chain was carried out in a study of PD-1 blockade in mismatch repair-deficient tumors. Regarding the study as a whole: Rapid post-treatment expansion, then contraction, generally preceding radiologic response, marked tumor-resident clones.

This CDR3 is 13 amino acids long. Deletions cut 4 bases from V and 0 bases from J, with 5 bases between. The germline gives CDR1 SGDLS, CDR2 YYNGEE. TCRs were sequenced from a few patients responding to pembrolizumab. Note on this clone: Its specificity is unknown.

Clones were read by immunoSEQ multiplex PCR, and TCRdb kept only the in-frame ones, dropping some. There are over 100,000 clones in the sample; over 60% occur only once, and less than 5.5% lies in the top ten. The rearrangement uses TRBV9 and TRBJ1-3; D not resolved. The sample consisted of peripheral blood, taken about 60 weeks after starting pembrolizumab. The source of this sequence is an adult with mismatch repair-deficient cancer. The CDR3 sequence is CASSISSGNTIYF. Here the CDR3 DNA reads TGTGCCAGCAGCATTAGCTCTGGAAACACCATATATTTT.